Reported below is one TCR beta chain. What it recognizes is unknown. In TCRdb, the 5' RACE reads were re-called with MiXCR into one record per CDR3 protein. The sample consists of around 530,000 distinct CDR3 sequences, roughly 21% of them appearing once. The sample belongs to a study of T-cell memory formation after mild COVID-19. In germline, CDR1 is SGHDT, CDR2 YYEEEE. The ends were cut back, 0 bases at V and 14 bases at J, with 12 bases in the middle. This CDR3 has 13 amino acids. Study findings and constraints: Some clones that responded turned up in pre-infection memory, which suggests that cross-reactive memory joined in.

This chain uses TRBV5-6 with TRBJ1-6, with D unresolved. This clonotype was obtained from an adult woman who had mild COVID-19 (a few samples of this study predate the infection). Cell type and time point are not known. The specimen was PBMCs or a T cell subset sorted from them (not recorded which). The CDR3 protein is CASSLGSRTALHF. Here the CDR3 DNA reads TGTGCCAGCAGCTTGGGTTCCCGCACTGCCCTCCACTTT.